This TCR beta chain was sequenced for a study of blood T cell repertoires in COVID-19. Germline V gene sequence: CDR1 LNHDA, CDR2 SQIVND (reference sequence). Between the trimmed V and J ends, which lost 6 bases and 10 bases, there was a span of 16 bases. This CDR3 is 13 amino acids long. Assay used: immunoSEQ multiplex PCR; TCRdb lists only in-frame clones, some missing. The sample shows a few hundred thousand clones, less than 90% of them seen only once. This receptor was taken from a woman in her 30s who had recovered from COVID-19. The J gene is TRBJ2-1, the V gene TRBV19, with D perhaps matching TRBD1 (6 bases). Material for sequencing was PBMCs or T cells enriched from blood (not recorded which). The CDR3 DNA is TGTGCCAGTAGCGGGCAGGTGCAGGGGGAGCAGTTCTTC. It translates to CASSGQVQGEQFF.